This T cell receptor beta chain is from a study of blood T cell repertoires in COVID-19. Overall study: The United States, Italy and Spain provided the acute and convalescent COVID-19 samples.

This clone showed up just a few times. Only in-frame clones appear in the TCRdb table, and some are missing; sequencing was by immunoSEQ multiplex PCR. The sample has 60,000 to 65,000 clones, approximately 88% seen once. This clonotype was obtained from a man in his 60s with COVID-19, enrolled during active disease. The sample consisted of peripheral blood.

The CDR3 DNA follows: TGTGCCAGCAATACTGACAGCCAATACGAGCAGTACTTC. Encoded protein: CASNTDSQYEQYF. The chain employs TRBV6-6 and TRBJ2-7, with a possible D match to TRBD1 (5 bases). Looked up from germline, CDR1 is MNHNY and CDR2 is SVGAGI (reference sequence). Trimming stripped 7 bases from V and 4 bases from J, with 14 bases between. This CDR3 has 13 residues.